Shown below are 18 T cell receptor beta chains from a single sample sequenced in a study of T cell responses to AZD1222 COVID-19 vaccine. Sequencing used immunoSEQ multiplex PCR; TCRdb keeps in-frame clones, though not all of them. The sample carries approximately 70,000 clones, 85% recorded once. Sequenced here: peripheral blood, sampled on day 0 of AZD1222 vaccination. Every receptor here comes from an adult in good health.

This chain connects TRBV3-1 (or the pseudogene TRBV3-2) to TRBJ1-2, with D hard to call. With 3 bases removed from V and 3 bases from J, the gap between germline ends came to 11 bases. The V gene's germline CDR1 is LGHDT and CDR2 YNNKEL (reference sequence). This CDR3 comprises 14 residues. CDR3 residues: CASSQDPSYYGYTF. CDR3 coding DNA: TGTGCCAGCAGCCAGGATCCCAGCTACTATGGCTACACCTTC.

CDR3 nucleotides: TGTGCCAGCAGTACAGGGGCGCTCGGCTACACCTTC. It translates to CASSTGALGYTF. This chain joins TRBV3-1 (or the pseudogene TRBV3-2) and TRBJ1-2; 7 bases are a match to TRBD1. This CDR3 has 12 residues. CDR1 is LGHDT, CDR2 YNNKEL, per germline (reference sequence). V dropped 6 bases and J dropped 8; count of bases not matched to a gene: 6.

J is TRBJ1-2 and V is TRBV4-1, with D tentatively TRBD1 (5 bases). CDR1 is MGHRA and CDR2 is YSYEKL in the germline V gene. The CDR3 is 14 residues long. With 2 bases removed from V and 8 bases from J, the gap between germline ends came to 15 bases. Here the CDR3 DNA reads TGCGCCAGCAGCCAACCCGGGACCCGCCGGGGCTACACCTTC. Amino acids: CASSQPGTRRGYTF.

The J gene is TRBJ2-5, the V gene TRBV27; D perhaps matches TRBD2 (6 bases). This CDR3 contains 12 residues. The V end was cut by 6 bases, the J end by 5 bases, with 10 bases between. Germline CDR1 MNHEY, CDR2 SMNVEV (reference sequence). The CDR3 here is CASRAAGETQYF. The CDR3 DNA reads as TGTGCCAGCAGGGCTGCGGGGGAGACCCAGTACTTC.

The rearrangement links TRBV9 to TRBJ1-2; D perhaps matches TRBD1 (6 bases). The V gene lost 2 bases and the J gene lost 6 bases, with 11 bases spanning the gap. Germline-derived CDR1 and CDR2 are SGDLS and YYNGEE. The CDR3 extends over 13 amino acids. The CDR3: CASSVPGEHGYTF. The CDR3, as DNA: TGTGCCAGCAGCGTCCCAGGGGAACATGGCTACACCTTC.

V and J are TRBV28 and TRBJ1-2; D is unclear. Germline CDR1 reads MDHEN; CDR2 reads SYDVKM. V was trimmed by 11 bases and J by 0 bases, leaving 16 bases between them. CDR3 length equals 14 residues. CDR3 DNA sequence: TGTGCCGGACGAGGTACCAGATCTAACTATGGCTACACCTTC. The encoded protein is CAGRGTRSNYGYTF.

The chain employs TRBV14 and TRBJ1-2; maybe TRBD1 (6 bases). Trimming shortened V by 1 base and J by 4 bases, and 16 bases separated the two germline ends. Germline values: CDR1 SGHDN, CDR2 FVKESK. This CDR3 contains 16 residues. CDR3: CASSQVDRGLSYGYTF. For the CDR3, the DNA is TGTGCCAGCAGCCAAGTGGACCGGGGGCTGAGCTATGGCTACACCTTC. The full variable domain, completed using reference TRBV14 and TRBJ1-2, is EAGVTQFPSHSVIEKGQTVTLRCDPISGHDNLYWYRRVMGKEIKFLLHFVKESKQDESGMPNNRFLAERTGGTYSTLKVQPAELEDSGVYFCASSQVDRGLSYGYTFGSGTRLTVV.

The rearrangement links TRBV15 to TRBJ1-3, with a possible D match to TRBD1 (5 bases). Trimming shortened V by 1 base and J by 3 bases, and 7 bases separated the two germline ends. CDR3 length: 14 amino acids. CDR1 is LNHNV, CDR2 YYDKDF, per germline (reference sequence). CDR3 bases: TGTGCCACCAGCAGAGCGGGGGTTGGAAACACCATATATTTT. This gives the protein CATSRAGVGNTIYF.

This chain links TRBV6-6 with TRBJ2-3; 8 nucleotides match TRBD1. Germline-derived CDR1 and CDR2 are MNHNY and SVGAGI (reference sequence). The CDR3 runs to 16 residues. V trimming: 4 bases; J trimming: 2 bases; junction bases outside the gene matches: 8. CDR3 DNA: TGTGCCAGCAGTTCACCCCGGGACAGGAACACAGATACGCAGTATTTT. As protein: CASSSPRDRNTDTQYF.

J is TRBJ1-2 and V is TRBV9; possibly TRBD1 for D (6 bases). Looked up from germline, CDR1 is SGDLS and CDR2 is YYNGEE. Trimming stripped 8 bases from V and 6 bases from J, with 20 bases between. The CDR3 has 14 residues. Written as DNA, the CDR3 is TGTGCCAGTCGGGGGGGACACAGGGCCCATGGCTACACCTTC. This codes for CASRGGHRAHGYTF.

The chain employs TRBV12-3 or TRBV12-4 and TRBJ1-2; TRBD1 might be the D (5 bases). V was shortened by 1 base and J by 7 bases, with 10 bases between the two germline ends. The CDR3 is made up of 13 amino acids. This CDR3 is CASSLVGRGGYTF. CDR3 nucleotide sequence: TGTGCCAGCAGTTTAGTGGGTAGGGGTGGCTACACCTTC.

This sequence joins TRBV19 and TRBJ2-1; D perhaps matches TRBD2 (5 bases). Germline lookup yields CDR1 LNHDA and CDR2 SQIVND (reference sequence). The V and J ends lost 2 bases and 6 bases respectively, with 14 bases between them. This CDR3 comprises 15 residues. The CDR3: CASSIWAGTANEQFF. In DNA form, the CDR3 reads TGTGCCAGTAGTATATGGGCGGGTACCGCCAATGAGCAGTTCTTC.

The chain has TRBV5-1 and TRBJ1-5; D ambiguous. Germline V gene data show CDR1 as SGHRS and CDR2 as YFSETQ. V lost 0 bases and J lost 4, with 5 bases in between. CDR3 length equals 13 residues. CDR3 in DNA: TGCGCCAGCAGCTTGGGGGAGAATCAGCCCCAGCATTTT. The encoded protein is CASSLGENQPQHF.

This clone was picked up one time. One junction end does not reproduce the germline sequence, and a read error may be involved. The chain recombines TRBV6-5 with TRBJ1-2; the D is unclear. Germline CDR1 and CDR2: MNHEY and SVGAGI. CDR3 size: 15 residues. In DNA, the CDR3 is TGTGCCAGCAGTTACAGCAACATGGCGCTATATGGGTACACCTTC. Protein: CASSYSNMALYGYTF.

CDR3 nucleotide sequence: TGTGCCATCAGTGCCTCTGGACAGGGCAAGGGGAATGAGCAGTTCTTC. Residues: CAISASGQGKGNEQFF. The gene calls are TRBV10-3 and TRBJ2-1; 8 bases fit TRBD1. The CDR3 spans 16 residues. With V trimmed by 4 bases and J by 7 bases, 12 bases remained unmatched. Germline V gene sequence: CDR1 ENHRY, CDR2 SYGVKD.

The rearrangement joins TRBV4-1 to TRBJ1-5, with 7 bases fitting TRBD1. Germline trimming cut 5 bases from V and 3 bases from J; bases unmatched to any gene: 7. There are 15 residues in the CDR3. Germline CDR1 and CDR2: MGHRA and YSYEKL. CDR3 loop: CASSDTGDPNQPQHF. The CDR3 nucleotides read TGCGCCAGCAGCGATACAGGGGACCCCAATCAGCCCCAGCATTTT.

The CDR3, as DNA: TGCAGCGTTGACTCGGCAGATAAGAACACTGAAGCTTTCTTT. This translates into CSVDSADKNTEAFF. The rearrangement joins TRBV29-1 to TRBJ1-1; D gene ambiguous. V was shortened by 3 bases and J by 1 base, with 12 bases between the two germline ends. The CDR3 contains 14 residues. Germline CDR1 is SQVTM and CDR2 is ANQGSEA. Supplemented by reference TRBV29-1 and TRBJ1-1, the full variable domain reads SAVISQKPSRDICQRGTSLTIQCQVDSQVTMMFWYRQQPGQSLTLIATANQGSEATYESGFVIDKFPISRPNLTFSTLTVSNMSPEDSSIYLCSVDSADKNTEAFFGQGTRLTVV.

V and J are TRBV27 and TRBJ2-1; 8 bases map to TRBD1. J lost 4 bases, V lost 5 bases, and 7 bases had no gene match. This CDR3 has 15 amino acids. Germline V lookup: CDR1 MNHEY, CDR2 SMNVEV (reference sequence). CDR3 in amino acids: CASSLRDRSYNEQFF. CDR3 nucleotides: TGTGCCAGCAGTCTCCGGGACAGGTCGTACAATGAGCAGTTCTTC.